This entry lists 12 T cell receptor beta chains sequenced from one sample in a study of cytomegalovirus exposure and HLA in healthy donors. Both 60 Vbeta primers and 13 Jbeta primers went into the PCR. Sequencing was performed with immunoSEQ multiplex PCR; in TCRdb, only in-frame clones are kept and a portion is missing. The sample totals tens of thousands of clones. Sequencing was performed on PBMCs. These TCRs come from a woman aged 35 to 49 in good health and CMV-seropositive.

The chain links TRBV6-5 to TRBJ2-1; TRBD2 aligns across 9 bases. V shed 2 bases and J 0 bases; nucleotides not matched to a gene: 2. Germline lookup yields CDR1 MNHEY and CDR2 SVGAGI. The CDR3 is 16 amino acids. CDR3 region: CASSYLSGSSYNEQFF. CDR3 bases: TGTGCCAGCAGTTACCTTAGCGGGAGCTCCTACAATGAGCAGTTCTTC.

This chain connects TRBV7-8 to TRBJ1-6; a weak D match, TRBD1 (6 bases). The CDR3 covers 15 residues. Germline CDR1 SGHVS, CDR2 FQNEAQ. Trimming cost V 8 bases and J 0 bases, with 11 bases left between them. Here the CDR3 DNA reads TGTGCCAGCGGGGGCACGAGCTCCTATAATTCACCCCTCCACTTT. This gives the protein CASGGTSSYNSPLHF.

The V gene is TRBV28, the J gene TRBJ1-2; the D gene is possibly TRBD1 (5 bases). Trimming removed 11 bases at V and 4 bases at J, with 20 bases between. CDR3 length equals 14 residues. In germline, CDR1 is MDHEN, CDR2 SYDVKM. The CDR3 coding sequence is TGTGCCGCCAACACCCAAGACAGTTTCTATGGCTACACCTTC. This translates into CAANTQDSFYGYTF.

On this clone itself: Sequence at one end of the junction differs from germline and may be a read error. The chain links TRBV7-8 to TRBJ1-2; D is undetermined. Germline assignment: CDR1 SGHVS and CDR2 FQNEAQ. CDR3 length: 12 amino acids. The CDR3 protein is CASSPEGTAKSF. The CDR3 coding sequence is TGTGCCAGCAGCCCGGAGGGCACAGCGAAGAGCTTC. The whole variable domain, remainder taken from reference TRBV7-8 and TRBJ1-2, is GAGVSQSPRYKVAKRGQDVALRCDPISGHVSLFWYQQALGQGPEFLTYFQNEAQLDKSGLPSDRFFAERPEGSVSTLKIQRTQQEDSAVYLCASSPEGTAKSFGSGTRLTVV.

The CDR3 reads CASMRREVDNEQFF. The CDR3 bases are TGTGCCAGCATGAGACGGGAAGTGGACAATGAGCAGTTCTTC. J is TRBJ2-1 and V is TRBV27; weak D call: TRBD2 (5 bases). The CDR3 totals 14 residues. The germline V and J ends were trimmed by 7 bases and 5 bases, with 15 bases remaining between them. Germline V gene data show CDR1 as MNHEY and CDR2 as SMNVEV (reference sequence).

This rearrangement joins TRBV7-3 to TRBJ2-1; 8 bases match TRBD2. V lost 5 bases, J lost 4 bases, and 10 bases stayed unmatched. The CDR3 runs to 16 residues. CDR1 and CDR2 (germline): SGHTA, FQGTGA. CDR3 nucleotide sequence: TGTGCCAGCAGCCCCTTTAGCGGGGCGGATTACAATGAGCAGTTCTTC. It encodes CASSPFSGADYNEQFF.

The chain uses TRBV5-1 and TRBJ2-2, with unresolved D. The CDR3 sequence is 15 residues long. V gave up 0 bases and J gave up 1 base, with 7 bases separating them. Germline V gene data show CDR1 as SGHRS and CDR2 as YFSETQ. The DNA of the CDR3 is TGCGCCAGCAGCTTGGGGCAGATGAACACCGGGGAGCTGTTTTTT. Amino acid sequence: CASSLGQMNTGELFF.

The chain uses TRBV7-2 and TRBJ1-4, with D unresolved. Germline-derived CDR1 and CDR2 are SGHTA and FQGNSA. This CDR3 has 18 residues. V lost 5 bases and J lost 7, with 26 bases in between. CDR3 nucleotide sequence: TGTGCCAGCAGCCCAGGTCGCGGGTGGGCGGGGAGGAGTGAAAAACTGTTTTTT. This sequence encodes CASSPGRGWAGRSEKLFF.

The rearrangement links TRBV4-1 to TRBJ2-3; D unresolved. Germline V gene data show CDR1 as MGHRA and CDR2 as YSYEKL. V dropped 7 bases and J dropped 0 bases, with 14 bases sitting between them. The CDR3 sequence is 15 residues long. DNA for the CDR3: TGCGCCAGCACCTACACGGCGGAGAGCACAGATACGCAGTATTTT. Amino acid sequence: CASTYTAESTDTQYF.

This chain connects TRBV11-2 to TRBJ1-2; a possible D gene is TRBD1 (6 bases). The length of the CDR3 is 14 residues. Germline-derived CDR1 and CDR2 are SGHAT and FQNNGV. V lost 4 bases and J lost 5, with 14 bases in between. Here the CDR3 reads CASSSSGAAYGYTF. The CDR3 DNA sequence: TGTGCCAGCAGCTCCTCAGGGGCCGCTTATGGCTACACCTTC.

Concerning this clone: The sample contains more than one DNA sequence encoding this CDR3. V usage is TRBV11-1 and J usage is TRBJ1-1; D ambiguous. Trimming removed 1 base from V and 4 bases from J, with 10 bases in between. The CDR3 sequence is 14 residues long. Germline CDR1 is SGHAT and CDR2 is FQDESV (reference sequence). CDR3 amino acids: CASSLGRGSTEAFF. The CDR3 DNA is TGTGCCAGCAGCTTAGGTCGGGGTAGCACTGAAGCTTTCTTT.

The chain links TRBV29-1 to TRBJ2-5; the match to TRBD2 covers 7 bases. J was trimmed by 4 bases and V by 5 bases; bases with no gene match: 4. The length of the CDR3 is 12 residues. Germline CDR1 SQVTM, CDR2 ANQGSEA. The CDR3 spells CSVLAGSETQYF. The DNA of the CDR3 is TGCAGCGTTTTAGCGGGTTCAGAGACCCAGTACTTC.